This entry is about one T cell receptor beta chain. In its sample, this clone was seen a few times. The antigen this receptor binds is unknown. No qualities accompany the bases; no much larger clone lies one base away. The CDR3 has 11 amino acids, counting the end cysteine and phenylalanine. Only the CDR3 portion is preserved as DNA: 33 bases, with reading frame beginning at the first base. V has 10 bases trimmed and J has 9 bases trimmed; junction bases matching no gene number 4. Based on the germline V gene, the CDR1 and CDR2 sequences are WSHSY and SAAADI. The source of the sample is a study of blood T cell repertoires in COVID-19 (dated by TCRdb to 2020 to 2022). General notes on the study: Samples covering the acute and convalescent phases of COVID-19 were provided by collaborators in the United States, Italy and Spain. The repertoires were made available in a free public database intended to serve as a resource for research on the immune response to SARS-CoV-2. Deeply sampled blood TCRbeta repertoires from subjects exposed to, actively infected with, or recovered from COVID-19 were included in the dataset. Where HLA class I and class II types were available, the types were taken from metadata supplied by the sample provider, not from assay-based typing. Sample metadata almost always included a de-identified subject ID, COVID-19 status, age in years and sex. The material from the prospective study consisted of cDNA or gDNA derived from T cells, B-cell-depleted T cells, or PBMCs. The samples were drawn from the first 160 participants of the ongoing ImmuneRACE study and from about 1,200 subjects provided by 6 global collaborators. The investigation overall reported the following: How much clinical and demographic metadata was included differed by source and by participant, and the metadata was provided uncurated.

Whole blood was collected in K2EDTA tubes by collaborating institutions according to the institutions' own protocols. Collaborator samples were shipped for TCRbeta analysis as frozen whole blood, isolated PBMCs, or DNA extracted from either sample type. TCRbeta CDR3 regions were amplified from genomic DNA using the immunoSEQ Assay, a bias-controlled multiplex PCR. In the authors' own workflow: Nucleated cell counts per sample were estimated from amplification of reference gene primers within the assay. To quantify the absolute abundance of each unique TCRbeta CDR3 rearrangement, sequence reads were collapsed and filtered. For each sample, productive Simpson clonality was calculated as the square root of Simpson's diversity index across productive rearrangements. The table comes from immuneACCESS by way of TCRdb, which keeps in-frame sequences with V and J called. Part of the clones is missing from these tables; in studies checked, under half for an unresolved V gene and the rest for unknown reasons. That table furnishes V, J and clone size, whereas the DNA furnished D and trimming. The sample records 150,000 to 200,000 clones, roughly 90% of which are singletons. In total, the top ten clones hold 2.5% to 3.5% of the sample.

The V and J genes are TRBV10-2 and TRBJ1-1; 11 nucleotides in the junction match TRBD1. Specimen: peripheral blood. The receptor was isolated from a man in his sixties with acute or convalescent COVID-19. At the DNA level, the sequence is TGCGCCACCGGACAGGGGGCGCAAGCTTTCTTT. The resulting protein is CATGQGAQAFF.